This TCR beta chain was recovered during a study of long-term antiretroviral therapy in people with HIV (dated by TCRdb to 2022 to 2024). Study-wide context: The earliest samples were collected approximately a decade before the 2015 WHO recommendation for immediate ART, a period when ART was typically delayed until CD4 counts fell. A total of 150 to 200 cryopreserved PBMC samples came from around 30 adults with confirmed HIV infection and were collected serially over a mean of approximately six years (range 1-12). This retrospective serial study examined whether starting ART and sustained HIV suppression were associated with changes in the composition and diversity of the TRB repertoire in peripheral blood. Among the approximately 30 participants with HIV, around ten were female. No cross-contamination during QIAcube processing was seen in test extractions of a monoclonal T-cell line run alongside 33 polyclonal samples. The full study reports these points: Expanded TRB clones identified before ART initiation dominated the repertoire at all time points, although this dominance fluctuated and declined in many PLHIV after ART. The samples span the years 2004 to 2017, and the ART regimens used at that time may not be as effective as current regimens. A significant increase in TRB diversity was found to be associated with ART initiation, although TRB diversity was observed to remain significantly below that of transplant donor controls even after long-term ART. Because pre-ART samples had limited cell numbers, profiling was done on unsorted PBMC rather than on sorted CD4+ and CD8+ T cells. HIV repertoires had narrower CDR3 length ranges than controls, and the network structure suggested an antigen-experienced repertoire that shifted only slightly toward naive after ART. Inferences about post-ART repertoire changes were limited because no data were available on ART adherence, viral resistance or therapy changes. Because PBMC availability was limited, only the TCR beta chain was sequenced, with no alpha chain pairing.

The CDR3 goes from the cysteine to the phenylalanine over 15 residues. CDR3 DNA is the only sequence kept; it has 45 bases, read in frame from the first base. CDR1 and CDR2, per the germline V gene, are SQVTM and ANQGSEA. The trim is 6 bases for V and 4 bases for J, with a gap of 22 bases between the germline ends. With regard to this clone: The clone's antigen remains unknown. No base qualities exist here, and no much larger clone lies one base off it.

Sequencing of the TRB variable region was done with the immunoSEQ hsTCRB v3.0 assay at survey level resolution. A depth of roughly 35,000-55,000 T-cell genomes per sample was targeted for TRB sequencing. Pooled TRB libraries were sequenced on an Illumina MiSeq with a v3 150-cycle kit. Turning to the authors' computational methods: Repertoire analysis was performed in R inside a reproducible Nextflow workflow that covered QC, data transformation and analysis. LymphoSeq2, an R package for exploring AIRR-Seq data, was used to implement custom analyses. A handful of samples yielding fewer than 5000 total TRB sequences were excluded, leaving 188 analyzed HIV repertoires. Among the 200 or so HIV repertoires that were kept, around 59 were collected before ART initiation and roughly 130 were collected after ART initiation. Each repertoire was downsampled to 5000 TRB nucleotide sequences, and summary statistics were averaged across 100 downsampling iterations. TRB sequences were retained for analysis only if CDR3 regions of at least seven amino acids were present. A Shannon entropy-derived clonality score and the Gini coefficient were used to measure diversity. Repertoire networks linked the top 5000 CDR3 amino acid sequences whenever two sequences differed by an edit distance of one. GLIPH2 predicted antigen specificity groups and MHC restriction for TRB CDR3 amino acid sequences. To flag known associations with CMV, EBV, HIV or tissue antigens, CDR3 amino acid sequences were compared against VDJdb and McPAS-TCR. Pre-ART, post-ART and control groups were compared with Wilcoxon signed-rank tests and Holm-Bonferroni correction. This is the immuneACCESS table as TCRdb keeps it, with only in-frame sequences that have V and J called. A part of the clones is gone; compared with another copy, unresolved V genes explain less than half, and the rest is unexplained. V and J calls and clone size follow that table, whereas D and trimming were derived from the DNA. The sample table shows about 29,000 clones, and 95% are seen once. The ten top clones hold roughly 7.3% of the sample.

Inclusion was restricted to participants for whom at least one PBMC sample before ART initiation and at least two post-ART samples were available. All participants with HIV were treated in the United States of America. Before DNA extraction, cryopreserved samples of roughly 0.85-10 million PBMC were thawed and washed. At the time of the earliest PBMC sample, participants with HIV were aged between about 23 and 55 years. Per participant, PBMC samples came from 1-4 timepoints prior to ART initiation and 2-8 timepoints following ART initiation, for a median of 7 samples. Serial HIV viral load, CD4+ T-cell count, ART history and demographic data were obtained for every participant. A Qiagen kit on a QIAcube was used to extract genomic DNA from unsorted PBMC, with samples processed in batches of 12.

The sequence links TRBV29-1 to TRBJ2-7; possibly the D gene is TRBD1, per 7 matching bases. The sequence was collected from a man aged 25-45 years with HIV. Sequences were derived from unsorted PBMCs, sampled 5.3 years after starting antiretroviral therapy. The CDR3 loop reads CSVATGVSGTYEQYF. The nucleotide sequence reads TGCAGCGTAGCCACAGGGGTCTCTGGGACTTACGAGCAGTACTTC.